One and the same sample provided the 23 T cell receptor beta chains below, sequenced in a study of blood T cell repertoires in COVID-19. Assay: immunoSEQ multiplex PCR; the TCRdb copy retains only in-frame clones and omits some. The sample has 310,000 or so clones, approximately 86% seen once. The sequenced sample was peripheral blood. The source of these receptors is a woman under 40 who had recovered from COVID-19.

With respect to this clone: One junction end does not reproduce the germline sequence, and a read error may be involved. The chain employs TRBV9 and TRBJ2-7; 7 bases agree with TRBD2. Germline CDR1 SGDLS, CDR2 YYNGEE. The CDR3 sequence is 14 residues long. CDR3 region: CASSGTSSSSEQYF. As DNA, the CDR3 is TGTGCCAGCAGCGGGACTAGTTCTTCCTCCGAGCAGTACTTC.

With respect to this clone: The sample carries other DNA sequences with the same CDR3. V is TRBV27 and J is TRBJ2-7; D ambiguous. The germline V gene encodes CDR1 MNHEY and CDR2 SMNVEV (reference sequence). V gave up 2 bases and J gave up 3 bases, with 8 bases separating them. There are 13 residues in the CDR3. The CDR3 protein is CASSLTGFYEQYF. CDR3 DNA: TGTGCCAGCAGTTTAACGGGTTTCTACGAGCAGTACTTC.

This chain connects TRBV9 to TRBJ2-2, with D maybe TRBD2 (6 bases). V was trimmed by 3 bases and J by 2 bases, leaving 11 bases between them. The CDR3 spans 15 residues. Germline V gene data show CDR1 as SGDLS and CDR2 as YYNGEE. CDR3 sequence (DNA): TGTGCCAGCAGCGGAGTGGGACTTAACACCGGGGAGCTGTTTTTT. It specifies CASSGVGLNTGELFF.

CDR3 protein: CASSQDLGSGTDTQYF. CDR3 DNA sequence: TGTGCCAGCAGCCAAGATCTAGGCTCCGGCACAGATACGCAGTATTTT. The chain uses TRBV3-1 (or the pseudogene TRBV3-2) and TRBJ2-3; D remains unclear. In germline, CDR1 is LGHDT, CDR2 YNNKEL (reference sequence). The germline V and J ends were trimmed by 0 bases and 1 base, with 11 bases remaining between them. The CDR3 sequence is 16 residues long.

This sequence joins TRBV29-1 and TRBJ2-3, with 9 nucleotides matching TRBD2. CDR3 length: 14 amino acids. The germline gives CDR1 SQVTM, CDR2 ANQGSEA. J lost 6 bases, V lost 5 bases, and 9 bases had no gene match. The DNA for the CDR3 is TGCAGCGTTACCTTAGCGGGAGATGGGGATACGCAGTATTTT. This translates into CSVTLAGDGDTQYF.

The chain recombines TRBV7-3 with TRBJ2-1; D is possibly TRBD2 (5 bases). This CDR3 has 15 amino acids. In germline, CDR1 is SGHTA, CDR2 FQGTGA. Trimming left V 3 bases short and J 1 base short, with 10 bases between. The CDR3: CASSLIGLSYNEQFF. The CDR3, as DNA: TGTGCCAGCAGCTTGATCGGACTTTCCTACAATGAGCAGTTCTTC.

This clone appeared once. V and J are TRBV27 and TRBJ1-2; TRBD1 might be the D (6 bases). V lost 0 bases and J lost 8, with 16 bases in between. Germline CDR1 MNHEY, CDR2 SMNVEV (reference sequence). The CDR3 is made up of 15 amino acids. CDR3: CASSLSGRGPVGYTF. Here the CDR3 DNA reads TGTGCCAGCAGTTTATCGGGGCGGGGGCCGGTAGGCTACACCTTC.

This chain links TRBV24-1 with TRBJ2-5; 10 nucleotides align to TRBD1. CDR3 length: 16 residues. CDR1 is KGHDR, CDR2 SFDVKD, per germline. V lost 4 bases, J lost 4 bases, and 8 bases stayed unmatched. In DNA, the CDR3 is TGTGCCACCAGTGACACCGGGACAGGGGTAGGAGAGACCCAGTACTTC. Residues: CATSDTGTGVGETQYF.

The V and J genes are TRBV3-1 (or the pseudogene TRBV3-2) and TRBJ2-1; 7 nucleotides line up with TRBD2. The V gene end was trimmed by 6 bases and the J gene end by 6 bases; junction bases not matched to a gene: 8. The CDR3 consists of 14 residues. Germline CDR1 is LGHDT and CDR2 is YNNKEL (reference sequence). DNA of the CDR3: TGTGCCAGCAGTCAACCGGGACTACCCAATGAGCAGTTCTTC. Its translation: CASSQPGLPNEQFF.

The table lists this clone with a count of one. The J gene is TRBJ2-4, the V gene TRBV13; 9 bases fit TRBD1. The germline V gene encodes CDR1 PRHDT and CDR2 FYEKMQ (reference sequence). The CDR3 is made up of 17 amino acids. J lost 6 bases, V lost 2 bases, and 11 bases had no gene match. CDR3 DNA: TGTGCCAGCAGCTTAAGCGGTTACAGGGGGCGCGGAAACATTCAGTACTTC. Its translation is CASSLSGYRGRGNIQYF.

This chain joins TRBV28 and TRBJ1-2, with D hard to call. Germline assignment: CDR1 MDHEN and CDR2 SYDVKM. Trimming cost V 5 bases and J 0 bases, with 10 bases left between them. The CDR3 is made up of 14 amino acids. The CDR3, as DNA: TGTGCCAGCAGTCCCGCGGGGTCTAACTATGGCTACACCTTC. It codes for CASSPAGSNYGYTF.

Points on this clone: Other DNA sequences in this sample translate to the same CDR3. This chain links TRBV12-3 or TRBV12-4 with TRBJ1-2; TRBD1 is a possible D gene (6 bases). The CDR3 totals 12 residues. Trimming pared 1 base from V and 7 bases from J, leaving 7 bases between. CDR3 nucleotides: TGTGCCAGCAGTTTAGACAGGGTTGGCTACACCTTC. Protein: CASSLDRVGYTF.

The V and J genes are TRBV5-1 and TRBJ1-2, with D unresolved. Germline V CDR1 and CDR2: SGHRS, YFSETQ. The ends were cut back, 0 bases at V and 5 bases at J, with 17 bases in the middle. CDR3 length equals 16 residues. The CDR3 region is CASSLVSQPTVYGYTF. CDR3 in DNA: TGCGCCAGCAGCTTGGTCTCACAGCCTACCGTATATGGCTACACCTTC. Full variable domain (missing parts from reference TRBV5-1 and TRBJ1-2): KAGVTQTPRYLIKTRGQQVTLSCSPISGHRSVSWYQQTPGQGLQFLFEYFSETQRNKGNFPGRFSGRQFSNSRSEMNVSTLELGDSALYLCASSLVSQPTVYGYTFGSGTRLTVV.

V usage is TRBV29-1 and J usage is TRBJ2-1; TRBD2 agrees at 11 bases. The germline V gene has CDR1 SQVTM and CDR2 ANQGSEA. This CDR3 spans 14 amino acids. V shed 6 bases, J shed 10 bases, and the junction held 11 bases outside the gene matches. This CDR3 is CSVVGLAGAGEQFF. The DNA for the CDR3 is TGCAGCGTCGTTGGACTAGCGGGCGCCGGGGAGCAGTTCTTC.

The V and J genes are TRBV28 and TRBJ1-2, with 7 positions matching TRBD1. Germline assignment: CDR1 MDHEN and CDR2 SYDVKM. This CDR3 is 14 amino acids long. After removal of 4 bases from V and 2 bases from J, the junction contained 4 bases not matched to a gene. The CDR3 protein is CASSSPGQNYGYTF. CDR3 nucleotides: TGTGCCAGCAGTTCCCCGGGACAGAACTATGGCTACACCTTC.

The chain employs TRBV7-9 and TRBJ1-5, with 7 bases lining up with TRBD1. After removal of 6 bases from V and 9 bases from J, the junction contained 11 bases not matched to a gene. The germline V gene encodes CDR1 SEHNR and CDR2 FQNEAQ (reference sequence). This CDR3 has 14 residues. CDR3 amino acids: CASSTGEVYWPQHF. In DNA form, the CDR3 reads TGTGCCAGCAGTACAGGGGAGGTGTATTGGCCCCAGCATTTT.

The rearrangement links TRBV10-1 to TRBJ2-2; D is unresolved. Trimming cost V 5 bases and J 1 base, with 5 bases left between them. The CDR3 has 13 amino acids. CDR1 and CDR2 from the germline V gene are WNHNN and SYGVQD (reference sequence). CDR3 sequence (DNA): TGCGCCAGCAGTATAATGAACACCGGGGAGCTGTTTTTT. It codes for CASSIMNTGELFF.

V usage is TRBV21-1 and J usage is TRBJ2-7; TRBD2 is the table's D call, not checked against the DNA. TRBV21-1 counts as a pseudogene. There are 16 residues in the CDR3. CDR3 bases: TGTGCCAGCAGCAAAGAAGACACTAGCGGGAGGAACGAGCAGTACTTC. Protein sequence: CASSKEDTSGRNEQYF.

This chain links TRBV11-2 with TRBJ2-2, with a weak D call TRBD2 (6 bases). Germline V gene lookup returns CDR1 SGHAT and CDR2 FQNNGV. The CDR3 loop spans 14 amino acids. V gave up 7 bases and J gave up 7 bases, with 16 bases separating them. CDR3 protein: CASNSREPSGELFF. The CDR3 DNA reads TGTGCCAGCAATAGCCGGGAGCCTAGCGGGGAGCTGTTTTTT.

This chain uses TRBV9 with TRBJ2-3, with TRBD1 as a possible D gene (6 bases). Deletions cut 4 bases from V and 0 bases from J, with 15 bases between. The germline V gene has CDR1 SGDLS and CDR2 YYNGEE. CDR3 size: 16 residues. CDR3 sequence: CASSPRTGTSTDTQYF. CDR3 nucleotide sequence: TGTGCCAGCAGCCCCAGAACTGGGACAAGCACAGATACGCAGTATTTT.

The rearrangement uses TRBV11-2 and TRBJ2-5; TRBD1 aligns across 9 bases. This CDR3 is built from 14 residues. Germline lookup yields CDR1 SGHAT and CDR2 FQNNGV. V trimming: 5 bases; J trimming: 5 bases; junction bases outside the gene matches: 6. The CDR3 DNA follows: TGTGCCAGCAGCACGGGACAGGGAATGGAGACCCAGTACTTC. Its translation: CASSTGQGMETQYF.

The chain has TRBV18 and TRBJ2-3, with 9 bases that match TRBD2. V was clipped by 3 bases and J by 2 bases; unmatched bases: 15. Germline CDR1 is KGHSH and CDR2 is LQKENI. The CDR3 extends over 19 amino acids. This CDR3 is CASSPLRLAETRFTDTQYF. CDR3 bases: TGTGCCAGCTCACCGCTTCGACTAGCGGAGACAAGGTTCACAGATACGCAGTATTTT.

The V and J genes are TRBV27 and TRBJ1-2; 7 bases agree with TRBD1. V dropped 3 bases and J dropped 1; count of bases not matched to a gene: 2. The germline V gene has CDR1 MNHEY and CDR2 SMNVEV (reference sequence). The CDR3 is 14 residues long. The CDR3 loop is CASSLTGLNYGYTF. Here the CDR3 DNA reads TGTGCCAGCAGTTTGACAGGGCTTAACTATGGCTACACCTTC.